This TCR beta chain stems from a study of blood T cell repertoires in COVID-19. Study overall: T cells, B-cell-depleted T cells, or PBMCs provided the cDNA or gDNA that served as material.

Ages ranged from roughly 18 to 100 years, with residence in under 25 US areas. Cohorts were determined from participant-reported clinical history. Those designated as exposed participants met a COVID-19 case within 2 weeks before study entry. The table lists this clone with a count of one. The CDR3 sequence is 23 residues long. Trimming removed 0 bases from V and 5 bases from J; junction bases left unmatched: 23. Germline V gene data show CDR1 as LNHDA and CDR2 as SQIVND (reference sequence). Clones were sequenced by immunoSEQ multiplex PCR, and TCRdb holds only the in-frame ones, with some missing. This sample yields approximately 190,000 clones, of which 84% are seen a single time; about 3.3% belongs to the top ten.

This chain uses TRBV19 with TRBJ2-1, with 12 bases lining up with TRBD2. This TCR was recovered from a woman in her 30s who had been exposed to COVID-19. The sample comprised PBMCs or T cells enriched from blood (not recorded which). CDR3 residues: CASSIDPTQGLLAGGPFHNEQFF. The DNA of the CDR3 is TGTGCCAGTAGTATAGACCCAACCCAGGGGCTCCTAGCGGGGGGGCCCTTCCACAATGAGCAGTTCTTC.